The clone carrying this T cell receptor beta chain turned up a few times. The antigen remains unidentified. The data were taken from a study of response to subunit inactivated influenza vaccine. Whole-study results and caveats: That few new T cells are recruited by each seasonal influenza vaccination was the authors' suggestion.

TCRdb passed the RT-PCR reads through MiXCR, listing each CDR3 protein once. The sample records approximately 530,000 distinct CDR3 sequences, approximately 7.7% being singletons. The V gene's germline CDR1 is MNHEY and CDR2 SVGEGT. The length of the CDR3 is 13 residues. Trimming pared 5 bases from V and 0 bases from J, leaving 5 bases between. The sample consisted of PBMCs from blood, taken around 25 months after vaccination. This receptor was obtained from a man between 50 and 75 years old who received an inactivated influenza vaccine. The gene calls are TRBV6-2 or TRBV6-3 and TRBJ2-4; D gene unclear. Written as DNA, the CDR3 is TGTGCCAGCAGTACACTAGCCAAAAACATTCAGTACTTC. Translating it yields CASSTLAKNIQYF.